This TCR beta chain was documented in a study of cytomegalovirus exposure and HLA in healthy donors. This CDR3 has 17 amino acids. V shed 1 base and J shed 0 bases, with 13 bases lying between them. CDR1 KGHSH and CDR2 LQKENI come from the germline V gene. Primers for the PCR totalled 60 Vbeta and 13 Jbeta. Sequencing was performed with immunoSEQ multiplex PCR; in TCRdb, only in-frame clones are kept and a portion is missing. This sample yields about 300,000 clones, of which approximately 90% are seen a single time; around 4% belongs to the top ten. The chain employs TRBV18 and TRBJ1-3; D gene ambiguous. Sequences were obtained from PBMCs. The receptor comes from a man aged 35 to 55 in good health and CMV-seropositive. CDR3 in DNA: TGTGCCAGCTCACCACTTATCCAGTCAGACTCTGGAAACACCATATATTTT. It translates to CASSPLIQSDSGNTIYF.